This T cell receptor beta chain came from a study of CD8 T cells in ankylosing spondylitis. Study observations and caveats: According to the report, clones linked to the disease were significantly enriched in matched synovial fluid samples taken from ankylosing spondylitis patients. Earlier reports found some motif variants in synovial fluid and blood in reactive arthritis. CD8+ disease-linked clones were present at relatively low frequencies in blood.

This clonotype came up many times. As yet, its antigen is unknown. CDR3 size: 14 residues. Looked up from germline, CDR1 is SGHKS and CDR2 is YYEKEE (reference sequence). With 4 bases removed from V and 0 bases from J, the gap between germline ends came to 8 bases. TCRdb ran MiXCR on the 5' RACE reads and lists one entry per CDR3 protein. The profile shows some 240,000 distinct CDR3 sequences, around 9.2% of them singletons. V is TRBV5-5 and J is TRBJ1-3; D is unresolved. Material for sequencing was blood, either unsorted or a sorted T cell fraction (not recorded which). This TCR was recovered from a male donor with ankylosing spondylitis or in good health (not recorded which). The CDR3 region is CASSGRSSGNTIYF. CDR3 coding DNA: TGTGCCAGCAGCGGGAGGAGCTCTGGAAACACCATATATTTT. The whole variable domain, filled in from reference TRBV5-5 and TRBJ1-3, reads DAGVTQSPTHLIKTRGQQVTLRCSPISGHKSVSWYQQVLGQGPQFIFQYYEKEERGRGNFPDRFSARQFPNYSSELNVNALLLGDSALYLCASSGRSSGNTIYFGEGSWLTVV.